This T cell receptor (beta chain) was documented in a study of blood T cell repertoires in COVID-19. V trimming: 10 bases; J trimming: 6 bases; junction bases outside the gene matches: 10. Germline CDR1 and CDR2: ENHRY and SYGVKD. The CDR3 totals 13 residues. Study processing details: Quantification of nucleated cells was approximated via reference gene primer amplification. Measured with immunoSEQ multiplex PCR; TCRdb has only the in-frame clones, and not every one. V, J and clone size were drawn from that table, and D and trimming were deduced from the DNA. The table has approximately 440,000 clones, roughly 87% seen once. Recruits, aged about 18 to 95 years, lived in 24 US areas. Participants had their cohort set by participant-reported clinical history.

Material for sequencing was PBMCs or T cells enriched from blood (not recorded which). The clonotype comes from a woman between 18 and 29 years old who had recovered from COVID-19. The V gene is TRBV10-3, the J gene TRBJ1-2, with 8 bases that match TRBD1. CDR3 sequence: CATRTGQSNGYTF. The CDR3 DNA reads TGTGCCACTCGGACAGGGCAGAGTAATGGCTACACCTTC.